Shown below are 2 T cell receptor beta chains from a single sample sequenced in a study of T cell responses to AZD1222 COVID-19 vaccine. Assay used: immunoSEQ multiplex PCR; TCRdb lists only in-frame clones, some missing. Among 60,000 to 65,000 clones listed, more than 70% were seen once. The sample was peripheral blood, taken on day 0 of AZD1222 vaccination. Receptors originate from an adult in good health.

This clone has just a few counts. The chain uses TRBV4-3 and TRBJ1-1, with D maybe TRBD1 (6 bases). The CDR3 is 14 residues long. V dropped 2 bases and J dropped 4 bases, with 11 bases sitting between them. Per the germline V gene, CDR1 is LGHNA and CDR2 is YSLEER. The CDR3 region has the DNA TGCGCCAGCAGCCAAAGCGGGACACCCACTGAAGCTTTCTTT. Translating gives CASSQSGTPTEAFF.

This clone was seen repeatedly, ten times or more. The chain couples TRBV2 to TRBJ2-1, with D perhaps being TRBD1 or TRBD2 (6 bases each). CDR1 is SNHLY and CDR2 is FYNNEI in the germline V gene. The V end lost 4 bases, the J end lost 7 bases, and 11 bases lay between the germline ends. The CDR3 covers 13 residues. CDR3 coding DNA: TGTGCCAGCAGTGGGGGGGCGCAGAATGAGCAGTTCTTC. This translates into CASSGGAQNEQFF. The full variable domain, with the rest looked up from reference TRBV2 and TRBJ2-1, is EPEVTQTPSHQVTQMGQEVILRCVPISNHLYFYWYRQILGQKVEFLVSFYNNEISEKSEIFDDQFSVERPDGSNFTLKIRSTKLEDSAMYFCASSGGAQNEQFFGPGTRLTVL.